This TCR beta chain is drawn from a study of blood T cell repertoires in COVID-19 (dated by TCRdb to the early 2020s). Broadly, across the study: Samples from collaborators originated in the United States, Italy and Spain and spanned both the acute and convalescent phases of COVID-19. The prospective study material was composed of cDNA or gDNA derived from T cells, B-cell-depleted T cells, or PBMCs. Deeply sampled blood TCRbeta repertoires from subjects exposed to, actively infected with, or recovered from COVID-19 were included in the dataset. The repertoires were released in a freely available public database meant as a resource for research on the immune response to SARS-CoV-2. Samples were obtained from the ongoing ImmuneRACE study (first 160 participants) and from 1,254 subjects provided by 6 global collaborators. Nearly every sample came with metadata listing a de-identified subject ID, COVID-19 status, age in years and sex. Where available, HLA class I and class II types were obtained from metadata supplied by the sample provider rather than from assay-based typing.

Collaborating institutions collected whole blood in K2EDTA tubes following their own protocols. For TCRbeta analysis, collaborator samples were shipped as frozen whole blood, as isolated PBMCs, or as DNA extracted from either sample type. The immunoSEQ Assay, a bias-controlled multiplex PCR, was used to amplify TCRbeta CDR3 regions from genomic DNA. The authors' pipeline ran thus. Within the assay, amplification of reference gene primers was used to estimate how many nucleated cells each sample contained. To quantify the absolute abundance of each unique TCRbeta CDR3 rearrangement, sequence reads were collapsed and filtered. For each sample, productive Simpson clonality was calculated as the square root of Simpson's diversity index across productive rearrangements. In TCRdb, the immuneACCESS table is reduced to in-frame sequences with V and J assigned. These tables do not hold every clone; where another copy was compared, an unresolved V gene accounts for under half, and the others remain unexplained. V and J calls and clone size are given by that table; D and trimming were obtained from the DNA. In all, the sample holds tens of thousands of clones, and roughly 92% of those were seen once. Of the sample, around 6% falls within the top ten clones.

A remark on this clone: The target of this receptor is not known. Within one base of it there is no much larger clone, and no base qualities were kept. The same CDR3 is also encoded by other DNA sequences in this sample.

Points the paper makes about the study in general: The quantity of clinical and demographic metadata differed by source and by participant and was supplied without curation.

The sequence derives from a human donor in a cohort sampled during active COVID-19. The specimen was peripheral blood.

The CDR3 region: CASRPYRGAGEKLFF. The sequence in DNA is TGTGCCAGCAGGCCTTATCGGGGGGCTGGGGAAAAACTGTTTTTT. The chain is assembled from TRBV21-1 and TRBJ1-4. TRBV21-1 is an annotated pseudogene. The CDR3 starts with the cysteine, ends with the phenylalanine, and has 15 residues. Only the CDR3 part of the read is kept: 45 bases, read in frame from the first base.